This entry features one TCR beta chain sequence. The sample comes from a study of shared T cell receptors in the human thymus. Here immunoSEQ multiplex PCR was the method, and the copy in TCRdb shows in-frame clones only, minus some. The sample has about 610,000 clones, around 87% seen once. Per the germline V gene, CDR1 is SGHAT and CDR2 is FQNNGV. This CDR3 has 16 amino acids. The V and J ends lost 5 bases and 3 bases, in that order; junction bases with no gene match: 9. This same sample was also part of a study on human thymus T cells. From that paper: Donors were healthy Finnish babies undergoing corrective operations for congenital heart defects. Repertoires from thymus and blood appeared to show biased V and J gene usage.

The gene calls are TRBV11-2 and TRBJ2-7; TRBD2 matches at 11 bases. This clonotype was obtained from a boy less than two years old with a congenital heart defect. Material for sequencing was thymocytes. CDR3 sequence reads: CASSPEPTSGSYEQYF. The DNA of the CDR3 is TGTGCCAGCAGCCCAGAACCAACTAGCGGGAGCTACGAGCAGTACTTC.